This T cell receptor beta chain stems from a study of T cells in localized non-small cell lung cancer. Regarding the study as a whole: Paired adjacent lung recovered a median about 60 of the top 100 tumor clones. Since sequencing was restricted to only one region of the tumor, intratumor heterogeneity remains a possibility.

Sequencing used immunoSEQ multiplex PCR; TCRdb keeps in-frame clones, though not all of them. The sample has around 130,000 clones, about 90% seen once. This clone was found many times. Its antigen is not identified. The receptor comes from a female donor of 60 years or more with stage I lung adenocarcinoma. The material was peripheral blood, obtained before any cancer treatment.

CDR3 bases: TGCGCCAGCAAATTCCAATCGAACACTGAAGCTTTCTTT. It encodes CASKFQSNTEAFF. The chain recombines TRBV10-2 with TRBJ1-1; D gene unclear. The CDR3 is 13 amino acids. Germline V lookup: CDR1 WSHSY, CDR2 SAAADI. Trimming stripped 7 bases from V and 1 base from J, with 10 bases between.